Following are 12 T cell receptor beta chains from one sample sequenced in a study of beta chain features in type 1 diabetes (dated by TCRdb to the late 2010s). Broad study findings and their caveats: A moderate but significant shortening of TCRB CDR3 length was observed in type 1 diabetes patients in all four CD4+ subsets.

No antigen has been assigned to these receptors. Preparation of the library involved the immunoSEQ multiplex PCR assay. The entire isolated RNA was reverse transcribed using the High Capacity cDNA Reverse Transcription Kit, and thus expressed TCRB transcripts were sequenced. TCRdb provides this immuneACCESS table in a form limited to in-frame rearrangements. Some clones are lacking; in checked studies, under half of them reflect an unresolved V gene, and why the rest are absent is not known. Here the sample has more than 250,000 clones; approximately 20% occur a single time. Roughly 0.028% of the sample comes from the top ten. Source material: naive CD4+ T cells from blood. The sample's cell subset or site label, decoded: true naive CD4+ T cells. Receptors originate from a woman in her 40s with type 1 diabetes.

This chain links TRBV15 with TRBJ1-5, with 12 bases identical to TRBD1. Germline V CDR1 and CDR2: LNHNV, YYDKDF (reference sequence). The CDR3 is made up of 16 amino acids. V shed 1 base and J 9 bases; nucleotides not matched to a gene: 7. The CDR3: CATSRVGTGGLGPQHF. The DNA for the CDR3 is TGTGCCACCAGCAGAGTCGGGACAGGGGGCTTGGGGCCCCAGCATTTT. The full variable domain, completed using reference TRBV15 and TRBJ1-5, is DAMVIQNPRYQVTQFGKPVTLSCSQTLNHNVMYWYQQKSSQAPKLLFHYYDKDFNNEADTPDNFQSRRPNTSFCFLDIRSPGLGDTAMYLCATSRVGTGGLGPQHFGDGTRLSIL.

The V gene is TRBV6-5, the J gene TRBJ2-1, with TRBD1 identical over 8 bases. This CDR3 region has 15 residues. V dropped 5 bases and J dropped 6; count of bases not matched to a gene: 9. The germline V gene has CDR1 MNHEY and CDR2 SVGAGI. The CDR3 DNA sequence: TGTGCCAGCAGTACGGGACAGGCCTGGGGCAATGAGCAGTTCTTC. It is translated as CASSTGQAWGNEQFF.

The chain couples TRBV2 to TRBJ1-1; the D gene is possibly TRBD1 (6 bases). Germline V lookup: CDR1 SNHLY, CDR2 FYNNEI. The CDR3 length is 13 residues. The germline V and J ends were trimmed by 8 bases and 1 base, with 11 bases remaining between them. CDR3 loop: CASSGVGNTEAFF. The CDR3 region has the DNA TGTGCCAGCTCAGGGGTAGGGAACACTGAAGCTTTCTTT.

This clone was seen a few times. The J gene is TRBJ2-5, the V gene TRBV29-1; D is possibly TRBD2 (6 bases). The V gene's germline CDR1 is SQVTM and CDR2 ANQGSEA. The CDR3 is made up of 13 amino acids. V was shortened by 3 bases and J by 3 bases, with 11 bases between the two germline ends. The CDR3 bases are TGCAGCGTTGACGGGACTGGTGAAGAGACCCAGTACTTC. Translation: CSVDGTGEETQYF.

The chain recombines TRBV28 with TRBJ1-1; 9 positions match TRBD1. This CDR3 has 13 amino acids. Per the germline V gene, CDR1 is MDHEN and CDR2 is SYDVKM. With V trimmed by 0 bases and J by 7 bases, 0 bases remained unmatched. CDR3 sequence: CASSLWTGGEAFF. In DNA form, the CDR3 reads TGTGCCAGCAGTTTATGGACAGGGGGTGAAGCTTTCTTT.

This chain links TRBV20-1 with TRBJ1-4, with D unclear. The CDR3 is made up of 11 amino acids. V lost 6 bases to trimming and J lost 3 bases, with 5 bases between them. The germline V gene encodes CDR1 DFQATT and CDR2 SNEGSKA (reference sequence). Written as DNA, the CDR3 is TGCAGTGCCCCCTCTAATGAAAAACTGTTTTTT. This codes for CSAPSNEKLFF.

The chain uses TRBV27 and TRBJ1-2; TRBD1 might be the D (5 bases). V lost 3 bases and J lost 1, with 9 bases in between. CDR1 is MNHEY, CDR2 SMNVEV, per germline (reference sequence). CDR3 size: 14 residues. This chain's CDR3 is CASSLGQGNYGYTF. The CDR3 coding sequence is TGTGCCAGCAGTTTGGGGCAGGGTAACTATGGCTACACCTTC.

The chain couples TRBV18 to TRBJ2-2; a possible D gene is TRBD1 (5 bases). Germline CDR1 and CDR2: KGHSH and LQKENI. V was pared by 0 bases and J by 1 base, with 9 bases between. The CDR3 length is 16 residues. The CDR3 DNA reads TGTGCCAGCTCACCACCACATCAGGGGAACACCGGGGAGCTGTTTTTT. It translates to CASSPPHQGNTGELFF.

The sample holds one count of this clone. Different DNA sequences within this sample yield the same CDR3. V is TRBV6-5 and J is TRBJ1-5; 9 bases match TRBD1. The CDR3 extends over 14 amino acids. Germline V CDR1 and CDR2: MNHEY, SVGAGI. Trimming removed 5 bases from V and 4 bases from J; junction bases left unmatched: 3. CDR3 residues: CASSPGTGNQPQHF. The DNA for the CDR3 is TGTGCCAGCAGTCCGGGGACAGGGAATCAGCCCCAGCATTTT.

This clone was detected only a few times. The gene calls are TRBV23-1 and TRBJ1-4; 7 bases line up with TRBD1. TRBV23-1 is an ORF, with its function uncertain. The J segment lost 7 bases and the V segment lost 0 bases, leaving 2 bases of the junction unmatched. The CDR3 is 14 amino acids. The CDR3 sequence: CASSQSGGREKLFF. The CDR3, as DNA: TGCGCCAGCAGTCAATCAGGGGGCCGTGAAAAACTGTTTTTT.

This clone was detected only a few times. This chain uses TRBV4-1 with TRBJ2-1, with 8 bases fitting TRBD2. V gave up 1 base and J gave up 9 bases; unmatched junction bases: 5. The germline V gene has CDR1 MGHRA and CDR2 YSYEKL. The CDR3 runs to 14 residues. CDR3 DNA sequence: TGCGCCAGCAGCCAAGGAGCGGGAGTGCTTGAGCAGTTCTTC. This gives the protein CASSQGAGVLEQFF.

The J gene is TRBJ2-5, the V gene TRBV18; tentatively, D is TRBD2 (6 bases). CDR1 and CDR2 from the germline V gene are KGHSH and LQKENI. V shed 1 base and J shed 2 bases, with 14 bases lying between them. The CDR3 is 16 amino acids. CDR3 in amino acids: CASSPQLGLGQETQYF. CDR3 DNA sequence: TGTGCCAGCTCACCACAACTGGGACTGGGACAAGAGACCCAGTACTTC.